The TCR beta chain under discussion was sequenced for a study of blood T cell repertoires in COVID-19. Here immunoSEQ multiplex PCR was the method, and the copy in TCRdb shows in-frame clones only, minus some. The data contain about 440,000 clones, roughly 91% of them singletons. Germline assignment: CDR1 LGHDT and CDR2 YNNKEL (reference sequence). The CDR3 loop spans 14 amino acids. The V end lost 3 bases, the J end lost 2 bases, and 8 bases lay between the germline ends. This clone appeared once. The chain carries TRBV3-1 (or the pseudogene TRBV3-2) and TRBJ1-3; D remains unclear. The clonotype originates from a man between 18 and 35 years old who had recovered from COVID-19. Sequenced sample: PBMCs or T cells enriched from blood (not recorded which). CDR3 amino acids: CASSHLTAGNTIYF. CDR3 DNA sequence: TGTGCCAGCAGCCACTTGACTGCTGGAAACACCATATATTTT.